The T cell receptor beta chain under discussion was sequenced for a study of T cells after yellow fever vaccination. Study background: Any fraction with a low cell number was prepared using SMART-Seq v4 Ultra Low Input. Findings and caveats of the study: There was a small share of clonotypes that showed up in both the CD4 and CD8 compartments. Though weaker, the secondary response peaked faster, on day 5 versus 15.

Germline CDR1 is MNHEY and CDR2 is SVGAGI. Trimming cost V 7 bases and J 0 bases, with 10 bases left between them. There are 15 residues in the CDR3. This clonotype was detected ten times or more. The antigen is unknown. Template switching with 5'RACE generated the TCR cDNA and added a universal primer site and UMIs. Each CDR3 protein gets one entry after TCRdb re-called the 5' RACE reads with MiXCR. The repertoire consists of 70,000 or so distinct CDR3 sequences, with 5% to 6.5% occurring once and the leading ten covering roughly 2%. The sequence derives from a man younger than 35 who received the YFV17D yellow fever vaccine. The sample was CD4+ T cells sorted from PBMCs, taken approximately 15 days after the first yellow fever vaccination. The rearrangement joins TRBV6-5 to TRBJ1-6; unclear D gene. The CDR3 region is CASTGTYSYNSPLHF. The CDR3 region has the DNA TGTGCCAGCACGGGCACCTACTCCTATAATTCACCCCTCCACTTT.